The 28 T cell receptor beta chains reported below all come from one sample, sequenced in a study of OX40 agonist ivuxolimab in advanced cancers. The protocol was immunoSEQ multiplex PCR, while the TCRdb copy is restricted to in-frame clones and leaves out a portion. The sample includes 75,000 to 100,000 clones, roughly 90% of them seen just once. Material: CD4+ or CD8+ T cells sorted from blood, obtained in a trial of the OX40 agonist ivuxolimab. The receptors stem from an adult with an advanced solid tumor such as melanoma, head and neck, liver or kidney cancer.

The genes are TRBV27 and TRBJ1-5, with D hard to call. V lost 3 bases to trimming and J lost 1 base, with 10 bases between them. Germline V gene data show CDR1 as MNHEY and CDR2 as SMNVEV (reference sequence). The length of the CDR3 is 15 residues. The CDR3 DNA follows: TGTGCCAGCAGTTTGACACGGTCAAGCAATCAGCCCCAGCATTTT. The encoded protein is CASSLTRSSNQPQHF.

This chain links TRBV27 with TRBJ2-5; TRBD2 matches at 15 bases. Germline CDR1 is MNHEY and CDR2 is SMNVEV (reference sequence). There are 20 residues in the CDR3. Trimming cost V 6 bases and J 5 bases; bases outside gene matches: 19. The CDR3 coding sequence is TGTGCCAGCAGCCGGAGGGCAGGACTAGCGGGGGGGCACGGTCGGGAGACCCAGTACTTC. It is translated as CASSRRAGLAGGHGRETQYF.

This clone was seen a handful of times. The chain is built from TRBV30 and TRBJ2-3; 7 bases are shared with TRBD1. This CDR3 region has 15 residues. Per the germline V gene, CDR1 is GTSNPN and CDR2 is SVGIG (reference sequence). The V gene end was trimmed by 2 bases and the J gene end by 1 base; junction bases not matched to a gene: 6. The DNA for the CDR3 is TGTGCCTGGAGTATGACAGGGTCTGGCACAGATACGCAGTATTTT. It specifies CAWSMTGSGTDTQYF.

V usage is TRBV7-3 and J usage is TRBJ2-3; 8 bases are shared with TRBD2. The V and J ends lost 5 bases and 0 bases, in that order; junction bases with no gene match: 4. This CDR3 contains 15 residues. Germline V CDR1 and CDR2: SGHTA, FQGTGA. CDR3 loop: CASSTGGGSTDTQYF. DNA of the CDR3: TGTGCCAGCAGCACCGGCGGGGGGAGCACAGATACGCAGTATTTT.

V is TRBV15 and J is TRBJ1-5; TRBD1 might be the D (6 bases). This CDR3 contains 15 residues. Looked up from germline, CDR1 is LNHNV and CDR2 is YYDKDF (reference sequence). Between the trimmed V and J ends, which lost 5 bases and 3 bases, there was a span of 14 bases. The CDR3 loop is CATSRPGVVNQPQHF. In DNA, the CDR3 is TGTGCCACCAGCCGCCCAGGGGTTGTCAATCAGCCCCAGCATTTT.

The chain joins TRBV27 to TRBJ2-1; D gene ambiguous. Germline V CDR1 and CDR2: MNHEY, SMNVEV (reference sequence). The CDR3 is 14 amino acids. The V gene lost 2 bases and the J gene lost 4 bases, with 9 bases spanning the gap. CDR3 residues: CASSLAGRYNEQFF. The CDR3 DNA follows: TGTGCCAGCAGTTTAGCCGGACGGTACAATGAGCAGTTCTTC.

The chain combines TRBV30 with TRBJ2-3, with 8 bases lining up with TRBD1. The V and J ends lost 4 bases and 4 bases, in that order; junction bases with no gene match: 13. This CDR3 spans 16 amino acids. Germline CDR1 GTSNPN, CDR2 SVGIG (reference sequence). CDR3 nucleotide sequence: TGTGCCTGGACTATGACAGGGGTGTATGAGGCAGATACGCAGTATTTT. This translates into CAWTMTGVYEADTQYF. The full variable domain, in which reference TRBV30 and TRBJ2-3 provide the parts outside the CDR3, is SQTIHQWPATLVQPVGSPLSLECTVEGTSNPNLYWYRQAAGRGLQLLFYSVGIGQISSEVPQNLSASRPQDRQFILSSKKLLLSDSGFYLCAWTMTGVYEADTQYFGPGTRLTVL.

The rearrangement joins TRBV18 to TRBJ1-4, with TRBD1 identical over 9 bases. The CDR3 spans 18 residues. Losses at the gene ends were 2 bases for V and 3 bases for J; bases not matched to a gene: 10. Germline V lookup: CDR1 KGHSH, CDR2 LQKENI. The CDR3 is CASSPVTGGRSANEKLFF. The DNA for the CDR3 is TGTGCCAGCTCACCAGTCACAGGGGGCCGCTCTGCTAATGAAAAACTGTTTTTT.

The rearrangement uses TRBV4-2 and TRBJ2-3; D is uncertain. V lost 2 bases and J 4 bases, leaving 7 bases between the germline ends. The CDR3 loop spans 13 amino acids. Per germline, CDR1 LGHNA and CDR2 YNFKEQ. CDR3 residues: CASSQFLADTQYF. The CDR3 bases are TGTGCCAGCAGCCAATTTCTAGCAGATACGCAGTATTTT.

To note about this clone: One end of the junction is discordant with germline, which a read error may explain. This chain uses TRBV27 with TRBJ2-1, with TRBD1 identical over 12 bases. This CDR3 is 13 amino acids long. Germline V gene lookup returns CDR1 MNHEY and CDR2 SMNVEV (reference sequence). CDR3 DNA: TGTGCCAGCAGTTTATCCTGGGACAGGGGGCCTCTCTTC. Translating it yields CASSLSWDRGPLF.

The chain uses TRBV4-2 and TRBJ2-2; D might be TRBD2 (6 bases). The germline V gene has CDR1 LGHNA and CDR2 YNFKEQ. The CDR3 covers 15 residues. V shed 3 bases and J shed 5 bases, with 13 bases lying between them. CDR3 in amino acids: CASSQLGTSTGELFF. In nucleotides, the CDR3 is TGTGCCAGCAGCCAGCTCGGGACTTCAACCGGGGAGCTGTTTTTT.

The chain carries TRBV6-1 and TRBJ2-1; a possible D gene is TRBD1 (5 bases). The CDR3 is 14 amino acids. Between the trimmed V and J ends, which lost 4 bases and 2 bases, there was a span of 9 bases. The germline V gene encodes CDR1 MNHNS and CDR2 SASEGT. The CDR3 loop reads CASSGEGAYNEQFF. CDR3 DNA: TGTGCCAGCAGTGGGGAAGGGGCCTACAATGAGCAGTTCTTC.

V gene TRBV9 combines with J gene TRBJ1-2; 7 bases are a match to TRBD1. This CDR3 contains 14 residues. The germline CDR1 and CDR2 sequences are SGDLS and YYNGEE. V shed 2 bases, J shed 3 bases, and the junction held 4 bases outside the gene matches. The chain's CDR3 is CASSVTGNDYGYTF. The CDR3 nucleotides read TGTGCCAGCAGCGTGACAGGGAATGACTATGGCTACACCTTC.

The rearrangement uses TRBV5-8 and TRBJ1-1; D is unclear. V lost 1 base and J lost 0, with 4 bases in between. This CDR3 region has 13 residues. The germline gives CDR1 SGHTS, CDR2 YDEGEE. The CDR3 nucleotides read TGTGCCAGCAGCTTGTACATGAACACTGAAGCTTTCTTT. Amino acid sequence: CASSLYMNTEAFF.

This chain joins TRBV9 and TRBJ1-1, with D unclear. The germline V gene has CDR1 SGDLS and CDR2 YYNGEE. Trimming took 3 bases from V and 0 from J, leaving 18 bases between them. The CDR3 is 17 amino acids. The CDR3 DNA reads TGTGCCAGCAGCGCCCGTTCTTCCCTCCGAGTGAACACTGAAGCTTTCTTT. This gives the protein CASSARSSLRVNTEAFF.

The rearrangement joins TRBV13 to TRBJ1-1; tentative D call: TRBD1 (6 bases). The V and J ends lost 5 bases and 10 bases respectively, with 11 bases between them. The CDR3 loop spans 11 amino acids. The V gene's germline CDR1 is PRHDT and CDR2 FYEKMQ (reference sequence). In DNA, the CDR3 is TGTGCCAGCAGCGCCCGGACAGTAGCTTTCTTT. Translating it yields CASSARTVAFF.

The CDR3: CASLWTGNYEQYF. DNA of the CDR3: TGTGCCAGCCTATGGACAGGGAACTACGAGCAGTACTTC. The rearrangement joins TRBV2 to TRBJ2-7; 8 bases match TRBD1. The CDR3 contains 13 residues. Germline V lookup: CDR1 SNHLY, CDR2 FYNNEI. With V trimmed by 8 bases and J by 3 bases, 6 bases remained unmatched.

Only a few counts were recorded for this clone. The chain links TRBV5-4 to TRBJ2-4; possibly TRBD1 for D (6 bases). This CDR3 has 17 amino acids. Deletions cut 4 bases from V and 8 bases from J, with 25 bases between. In germline, CDR1 is SGHNT, CDR2 YYREEE (reference sequence). CDR3 in DNA: TGTGCCAGCAGCCTAATTGGACTTCCAGGGGTTCGGGACATTCAGTACTTC. Translated, it gives CASSLIGLPGVRDIQYF.

The chain carries TRBV6-5 and TRBJ1-1; 9 bases align to TRBD1. J gave up 1 base and V 6 bases, and 6 bases lay outside the gene matches. The length of the CDR3 is 15 residues. CDR1 MNHEY and CDR2 SVGAGI come from the germline V gene. CDR3 protein: CASRETGGGNTEAFF. The CDR3 DNA sequence: TGTGCCAGCAGAGAGACAGGGGGAGGGAACACTGAAGCTTTCTTT.

The V call is TRBV5-8, the J call TRBJ1-1; 9 bases match TRBD1. With 4 bases clipped from V and 11 bases from J, the junction kept 12 bases outside the gene matches. There are 14 residues in the CDR3. The germline V gene has CDR1 SGHTS and CDR2 YDEGEE. CDR3 DNA: TGTGCCAGCAGCGCCGGACAGGGGTTGATCTGGGCTTTCTTT. Its translation: CASSAGQGLIWAFF.

V gene TRBV11-1 combines with J gene TRBJ1-1, with D unclear. V lost 1 base to trimming and J lost 7 bases, with 7 bases between them. The CDR3 has 12 amino acids. The germline V gene encodes CDR1 SGHAT and CDR2 FQDESV (reference sequence). The CDR3 here is CASSLGGLEAFF. CDR3 bases: TGTGCCAGCAGCTTAGGAGGTCTTGAAGCTTTCTTT. Full variable domain (rest looked up from reference TRBV11-1 and TRBJ1-1): EAEVAQSPRYKITEKSQAVAFWCDPISGHATLYWYRQILGQGPELLVQFQDESVVDDSQLPKDRFSAERLKGVDSTLKIQPAELGDSAMYLCASSLGGLEAFFGQGTRLTVV.

The chain carries TRBV9 and TRBJ2-1; D is possibly TRBD2 (6 bases). The CDR3 runs 12 residues. Germline CDR1 reads SGDLS; CDR2 reads YYNGEE. V lost 7 bases to trimming and J lost 8 bases, with 13 bases between them. The CDR3: CASSGGRYEQFF. The CDR3, as DNA: TGTGCCAGCTCAGGAGGGAGATATGAGCAGTTCTTC.

CDR3 sequence: CASSLGDRTVYGYTF. Here the CDR3 DNA reads TGTGCCAGCAGCTTAGGGGACAGGACCGTCTATGGCTACACCTTC. The chain uses TRBV13 and TRBJ1-2, with TRBD1 identical over 7 bases. With 0 bases clipped from V and 4 bases from J, the junction kept 5 bases outside the gene matches. CDR3 length: 15 residues. Germline V gene sequence: CDR1 PRHDT, CDR2 FYEKMQ (reference sequence). Looking up the rest from reference TRBV13 and TRBJ1-2 gives the full variable domain: AAGVIQSPRHLIKEKRETATLKCYPIPRHDTVYWYQQGPGQDPQFLISFYEKMQSDKGSIPDRFSAQQFSDYHSELNMSSLELGDSALYFCASSLGDRTVYGYTFGSGTRLTVV.

As regards this clone: Other DNA sequences in the same sample also yield this CDR3. The chain couples TRBV5-6 to TRBJ1-1; unclear D gene. This CDR3 region has 13 residues. The V gene lost 1 base and the J gene lost 2 bases, with 6 bases spanning the gap. Germline CDR1 reads SGHDT; CDR2 reads YYEEEE. This chain's CDR3 is CASSLTLNTEAFF. The CDR3 nucleotides are TGTGCCAGCAGCTTGACGCTCAACACTGAAGCTTTCTTT.

This clone was observed once. The rearrangement joins TRBV25-1 to TRBJ1-4; D gene ambiguous. V was cut by 6 bases and J by 4 bases, with 18 bases left in between. Looked up from germline, CDR1 is MGHDK and CDR2 is SYGVNS. The CDR3 contains 16 residues. The CDR3 spells CASSPREGRVNEKLFF. The CDR3 DNA sequence: TGTGCCAGCAGCCCCCGTGAGGGCAGAGTTAATGAAAAACTGTTTTTT.

This clone was detected once. The chain carries TRBV2 and TRBJ2-3; 8 positions match TRBD1. Trimming cost V 2 bases and J 5 bases; bases outside gene matches: 6. In germline, CDR1 is SNHLY, CDR2 FYNNEI. This CDR3 is built from 15 residues. The CDR3 DNA sequence: TGTGCCAGCAGTGAATCCCCCGACAGGGGAGATACGCAGTATTTT. Its protein is CASSESPDRGDTQYF. Filled out from reference TRBV2 and TRBJ2-3, the complete variable domain reads EPEVTQTPSHQVTQMGQEVILRCVPISNHLYFYWYRQILGQKVEFLVSFYNNEISEKSEIFDDQFSVERPDGSNFTLKIRSTKLEDSAMYFCASSESPDRGDTQYFGPGTRLTVL.

The chain uses TRBV28 and TRBJ1-5; D is uncertain. The CDR3 totals 14 residues. Germline values: CDR1 MDHEN, CDR2 SYDVKM. Trimming removed 5 bases from V and 3 bases from J, with 11 bases in between. CDR3 loop: CASSVRQINQPQHF. CDR3 coding DNA: TGTGCCAGCAGTGTTAGACAAATCAATCAGCCCCAGCATTTT.

This clone was picked up one time. The chain couples TRBV19 to TRBJ2-7; no firm D call. With 0 bases removed from V and 1 base from J, the gap between germline ends came to 4 bases. CDR1 and CDR2 (germline): LNHDA, SQIVND (reference sequence). This CDR3 has 13 amino acids. Written as DNA, the CDR3 is TGTGCCAGTAGTATAGACGCATCCTACGAGCAGTACTTC. This translates into CASSIDASYEQYF.